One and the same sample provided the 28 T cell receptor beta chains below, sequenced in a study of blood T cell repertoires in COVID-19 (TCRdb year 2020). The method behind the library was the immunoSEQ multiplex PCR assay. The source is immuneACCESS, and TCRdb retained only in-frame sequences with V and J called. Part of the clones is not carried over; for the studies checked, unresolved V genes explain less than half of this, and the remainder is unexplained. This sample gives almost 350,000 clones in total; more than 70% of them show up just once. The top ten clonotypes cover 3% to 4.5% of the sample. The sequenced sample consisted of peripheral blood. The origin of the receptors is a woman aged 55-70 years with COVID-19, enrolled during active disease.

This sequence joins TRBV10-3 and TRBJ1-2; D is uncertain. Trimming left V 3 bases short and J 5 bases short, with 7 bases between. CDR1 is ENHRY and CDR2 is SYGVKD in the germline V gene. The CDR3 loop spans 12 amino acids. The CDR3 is CAISDRGYGYTF. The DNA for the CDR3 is TGTGCCATCAGTGATCGAGGGTATGGCTACACCTTC.

CDR3: CASSLEGTSGRHEQFF. The CDR3 nucleotides are TGTGCCAGCAGCTTAGAGGGGACTAGCGGTCGACATGAGCAGTTCTTC. This rearrangement joins TRBV11-3 to TRBJ2-1; 11 bases are a match to TRBD2. This CDR3 comprises 16 residues. Germline CDR1 SGHNT, CDR2 YENEEA. Trimming cost V 0 bases and J 8 bases; bases outside gene matches: 6.

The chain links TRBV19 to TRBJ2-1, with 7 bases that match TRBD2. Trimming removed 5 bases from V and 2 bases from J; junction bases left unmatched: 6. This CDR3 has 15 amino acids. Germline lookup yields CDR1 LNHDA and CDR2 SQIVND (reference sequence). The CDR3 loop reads CASSSMAGAYNEQFF. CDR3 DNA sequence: TGTGCCAGTAGTTCCATGGCGGGGGCCTACAATGAGCAGTTCTTC. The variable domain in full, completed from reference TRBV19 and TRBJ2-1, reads DGGITQSPKYLFRKEGQNVTLSCEQNLNHDAMYWYRQDPGQGLRLIYYSQIVNDFQKGDIAEGYSVSREKKESFPLTVTSAQKNPTAFYLCASSSMAGAYNEQFFGPGTRLTVL.

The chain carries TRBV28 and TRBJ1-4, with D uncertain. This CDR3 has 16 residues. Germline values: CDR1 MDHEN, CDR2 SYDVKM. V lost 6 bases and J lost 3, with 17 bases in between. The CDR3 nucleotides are TGTGCCAGCAGCTTGTTTGGCCCTGGCCCTAATGAAAAACTGTTTTTT. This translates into CASSLFGPGPNEKLFF.

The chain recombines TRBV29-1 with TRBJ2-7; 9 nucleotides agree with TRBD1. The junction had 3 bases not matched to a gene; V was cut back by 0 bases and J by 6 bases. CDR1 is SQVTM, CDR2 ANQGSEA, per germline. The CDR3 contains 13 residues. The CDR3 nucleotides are TGCAGCGTTGAAGAACGGACAGGGGTCGAGCAGTACTTC. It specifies CSVEERTGVEQYF.

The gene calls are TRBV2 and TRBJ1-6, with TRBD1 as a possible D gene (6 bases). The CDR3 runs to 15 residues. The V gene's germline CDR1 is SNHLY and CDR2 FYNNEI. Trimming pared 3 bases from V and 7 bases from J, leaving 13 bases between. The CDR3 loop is CASSDRGGGNSPLHF. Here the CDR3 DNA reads TGTGCCAGCAGTGATAGGGGGGGCGGAAATTCACCCCTCCACTTT. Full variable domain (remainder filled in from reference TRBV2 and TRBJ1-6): EPEVTQTPSHQVTQMGQEVILRCVPISNHLYFYWYRQILGQKVEFLVSFYNNEISEKSEIFDDQFSVERPDGSNFTLKIRSTKLEDSAMYFCASSDRGGGNSPLHFGNGTRLTVT.

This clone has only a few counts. For the CDR3, the DNA is TGCGCCAGCAGTGATGGGGGGATCCAAGAGACCCAGTACTTC. It yields the protein CASSDGGIQETQYF. V usage is TRBV10-2 and J usage is TRBJ2-5; perhaps TRBD2 as D (6 bases). CDR3 length: 14 residues. V was pared by 3 bases and J by 1 base, with 9 bases between. Germline V gene sequence: CDR1 WSHSY, CDR2 SAAADI.

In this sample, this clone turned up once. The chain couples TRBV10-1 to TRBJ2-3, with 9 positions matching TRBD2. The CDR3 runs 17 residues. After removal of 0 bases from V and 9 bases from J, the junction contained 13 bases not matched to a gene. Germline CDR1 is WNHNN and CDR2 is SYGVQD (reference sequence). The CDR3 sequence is CASSESRLAGTLRTQYF. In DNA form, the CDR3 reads TGCGCCAGCAGTGAGTCTCGGCTAGCGGGGACCCTTCGGACGCAGTATTTT.

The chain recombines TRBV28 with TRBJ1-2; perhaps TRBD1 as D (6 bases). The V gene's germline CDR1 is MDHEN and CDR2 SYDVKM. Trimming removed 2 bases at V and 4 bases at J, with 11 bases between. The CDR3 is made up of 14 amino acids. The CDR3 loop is CASSLTGIAYGYTF. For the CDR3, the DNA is TGTGCCAGCAGTTTAACAGGGATAGCCTATGGCTACACCTTC.

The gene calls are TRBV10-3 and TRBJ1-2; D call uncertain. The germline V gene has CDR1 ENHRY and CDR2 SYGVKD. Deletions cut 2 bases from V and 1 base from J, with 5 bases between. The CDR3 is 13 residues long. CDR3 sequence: CAISEVLNYGYTF. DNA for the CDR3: TGTGCCATCAGTGAGGTCCTTAACTATGGCTACACCTTC.

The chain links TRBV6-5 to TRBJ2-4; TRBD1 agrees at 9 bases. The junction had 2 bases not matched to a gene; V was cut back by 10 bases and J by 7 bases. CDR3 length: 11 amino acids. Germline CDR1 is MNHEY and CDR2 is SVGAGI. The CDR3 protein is CATGTGNIQYF. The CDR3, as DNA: TGTGCCACCGGGACAGGGAACATTCAGTACTTC.

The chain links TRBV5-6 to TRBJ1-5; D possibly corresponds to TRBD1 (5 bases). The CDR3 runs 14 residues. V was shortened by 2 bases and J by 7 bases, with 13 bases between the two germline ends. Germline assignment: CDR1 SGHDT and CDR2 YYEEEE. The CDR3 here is CASSFYQGGQPQHF. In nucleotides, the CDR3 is TGTGCCAGCAGCTTTTATCAGGGAGGGCAGCCCCAGCATTTT.

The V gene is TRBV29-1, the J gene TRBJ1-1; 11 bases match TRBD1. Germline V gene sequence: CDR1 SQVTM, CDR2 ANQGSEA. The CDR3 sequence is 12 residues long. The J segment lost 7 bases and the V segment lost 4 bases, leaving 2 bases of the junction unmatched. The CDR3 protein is CSVGTGGGEAFF. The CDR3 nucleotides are TGCAGCGTTGGGACAGGGGGCGGTGAAGCTTTCTTT.

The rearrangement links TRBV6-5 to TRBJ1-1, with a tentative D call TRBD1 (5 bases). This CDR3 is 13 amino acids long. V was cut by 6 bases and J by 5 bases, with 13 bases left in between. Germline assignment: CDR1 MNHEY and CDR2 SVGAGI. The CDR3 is CASSTTETTEAFF. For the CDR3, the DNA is TGTGCCAGCAGCACGACAGAAACGACTGAAGCTTTCTTT.

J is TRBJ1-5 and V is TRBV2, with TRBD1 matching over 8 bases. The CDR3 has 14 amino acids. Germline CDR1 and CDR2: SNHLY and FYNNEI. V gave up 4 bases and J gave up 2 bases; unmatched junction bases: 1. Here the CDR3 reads CASSATGGNQPQHF. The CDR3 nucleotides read TGTGCCAGCAGTGCGACAGGGGGCAATCAGCCCCAGCATTTT.

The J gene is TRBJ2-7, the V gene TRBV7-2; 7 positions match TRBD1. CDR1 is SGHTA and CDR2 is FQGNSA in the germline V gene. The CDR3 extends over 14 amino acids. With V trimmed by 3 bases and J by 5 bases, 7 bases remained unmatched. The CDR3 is CASSFTTGFDEQYF. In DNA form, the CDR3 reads TGTGCCAGCAGCTTTACGACAGGGTTCGACGAGCAGTACTTC.

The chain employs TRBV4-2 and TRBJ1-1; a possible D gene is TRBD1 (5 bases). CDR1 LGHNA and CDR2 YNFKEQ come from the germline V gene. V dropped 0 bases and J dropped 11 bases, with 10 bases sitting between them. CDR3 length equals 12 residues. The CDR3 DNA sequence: TGTGCCAGCAGCCAAGAAGGAGGGACGGCTTTCTTT. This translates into CASSQEGGTAFF.

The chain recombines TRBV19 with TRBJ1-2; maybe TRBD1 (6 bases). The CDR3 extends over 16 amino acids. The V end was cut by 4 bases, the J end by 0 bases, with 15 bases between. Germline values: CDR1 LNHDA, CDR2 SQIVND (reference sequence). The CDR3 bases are TGTGCCAGTAGTAATAAGGGGGGGATAACTAACTATGGCTACACCTTC. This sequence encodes CASSNKGGITNYGYTF.

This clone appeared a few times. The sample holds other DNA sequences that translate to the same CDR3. Written as DNA, the CDR3 is TGCGCCAGCAGCCTCGAGCCGGGTGGCTATGGCTACACCTTC. Its protein is CASSLEPGGYGYTF. The chain has TRBV5-1 and TRBJ1-2, with no clear D. V was shortened by 4 bases and J by 4 bases, with 14 bases between the two germline ends. Looked up from germline, CDR1 is SGHRS and CDR2 is YFSETQ. The CDR3 spans 14 residues.

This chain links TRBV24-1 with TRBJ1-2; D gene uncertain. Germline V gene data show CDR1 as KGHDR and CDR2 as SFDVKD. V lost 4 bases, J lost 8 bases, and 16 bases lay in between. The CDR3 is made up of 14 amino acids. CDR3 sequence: CATSERAWSRGYTF. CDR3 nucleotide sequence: TGTGCCACCAGTGAGAGGGCCTGGTCAAGAGGCTACACCTTC.

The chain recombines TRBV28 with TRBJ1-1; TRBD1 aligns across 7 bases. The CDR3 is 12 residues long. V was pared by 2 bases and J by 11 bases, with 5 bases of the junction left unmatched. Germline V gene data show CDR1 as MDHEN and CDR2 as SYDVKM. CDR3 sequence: CASSLQGQVAFF. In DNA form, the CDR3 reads TGTGCCAGCAGTTTACAAGGACAGGTGGCTTTCTTT.

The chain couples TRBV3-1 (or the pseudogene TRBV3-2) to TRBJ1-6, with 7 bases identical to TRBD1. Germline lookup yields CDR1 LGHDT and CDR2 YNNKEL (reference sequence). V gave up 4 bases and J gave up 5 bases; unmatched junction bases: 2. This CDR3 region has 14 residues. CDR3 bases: TGTGCCAGCAGCCGAGGGGGCAATAATTCACCCCTCCACTTT. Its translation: CASSRGGNNSPLHF.

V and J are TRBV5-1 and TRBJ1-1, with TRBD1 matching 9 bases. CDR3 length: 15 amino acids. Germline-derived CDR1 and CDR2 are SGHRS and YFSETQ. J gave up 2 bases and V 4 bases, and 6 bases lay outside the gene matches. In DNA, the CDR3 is TGCGCCAGCAGCACCGGACAGGGGCGCAACACTGAAGCTTTCTTT. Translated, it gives CASSTGQGRNTEAFF.

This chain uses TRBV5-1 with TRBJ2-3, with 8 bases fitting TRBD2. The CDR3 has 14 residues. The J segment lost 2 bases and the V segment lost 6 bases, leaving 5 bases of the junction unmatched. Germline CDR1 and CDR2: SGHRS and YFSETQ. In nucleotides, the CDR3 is TGCGCCAGCACTGGCGGGGGGAACACAGATACGCAGTATTTT. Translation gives CASTGGGNTDTQYF. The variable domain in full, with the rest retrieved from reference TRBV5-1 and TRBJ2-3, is KAGVTQTPRYLIKTRGQQVTLSCSPISGHRSVSWYQQTPGQGLQFLFEYFSETQRNKGNFPGRFSGRQFSNSRSEMNVSTLELGDSALYLCASTGGGNTDTQYFGPGTRLTVL.

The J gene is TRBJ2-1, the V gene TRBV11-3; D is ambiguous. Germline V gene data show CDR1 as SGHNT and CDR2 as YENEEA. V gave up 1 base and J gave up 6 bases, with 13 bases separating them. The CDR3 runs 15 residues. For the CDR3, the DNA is TGTGCCAGCAGCTTAGGAGGTACCTCTCGCAATGAGCAGTTCTTC. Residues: CASSLGGTSRNEQFF.

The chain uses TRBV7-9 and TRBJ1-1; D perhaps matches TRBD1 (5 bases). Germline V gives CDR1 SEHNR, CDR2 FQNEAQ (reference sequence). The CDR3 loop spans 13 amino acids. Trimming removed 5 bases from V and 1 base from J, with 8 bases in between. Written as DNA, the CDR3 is TGTGCCAGCAGCCAGACAGAGAACACTGAAGCTTTCTTT. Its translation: CASSQTENTEAFF.

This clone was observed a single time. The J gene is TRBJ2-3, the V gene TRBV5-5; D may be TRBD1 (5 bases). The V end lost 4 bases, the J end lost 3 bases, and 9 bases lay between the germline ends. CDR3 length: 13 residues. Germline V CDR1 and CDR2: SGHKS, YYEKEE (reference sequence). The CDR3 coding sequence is TGTGCCAGCAGCGGATACAGGACAGATACGCAGTATTTT. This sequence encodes CASSGYRTDTQYF.

CDR3 DNA: TGCGCCAGCAGCTTGCTCGGGACTGGGGAGAACTATGGCTACACCTTC. This encodes CASSLLGTGENYGYTF. The chain uses TRBV5-1 and TRBJ1-2; maybe TRBD1 (5 bases). Germline loops: CDR1 SGHRS, CDR2 YFSETQ. There are 16 residues in the CDR3. V was pared by 1 base and J by 2 bases, with 15 bases between.